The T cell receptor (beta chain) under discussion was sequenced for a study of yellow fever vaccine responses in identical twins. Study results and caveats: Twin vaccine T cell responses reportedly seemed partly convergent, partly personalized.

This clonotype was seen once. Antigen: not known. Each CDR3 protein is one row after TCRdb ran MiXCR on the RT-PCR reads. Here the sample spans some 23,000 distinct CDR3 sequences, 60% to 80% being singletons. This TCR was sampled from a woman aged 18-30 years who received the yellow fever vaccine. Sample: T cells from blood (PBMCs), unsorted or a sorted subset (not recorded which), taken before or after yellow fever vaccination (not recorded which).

The CDR3 nucleotides read TGTGCCAGCAGTTTACAGGTCACAGGGACCAAAAACATTCAGTACTTC. Its protein product is CASSLQVTGTKNIQYF. The rearrangement uses TRBV28 and TRBJ2-4; the D gene is possibly TRBD1 (6 bases). Trimming pared 2 bases from V and 2 bases from J, leaving 13 bases between. The CDR3 has 16 residues. The germline CDR1 and CDR2 sequences are MDHEN and SYDVKM.